Given below is one TCR beta chain in context. This entry comes from a study of Ad26.COV2.S vaccination and SARS-CoV-2 variants. Study-level background: The donor participated in the COV1001 trial, in its Ad26.COV2.S arm. Ad26.COV2.S was injected intramuscularly once or twice, 56 days apart.

TCRdb's copy holds only in-frame clones and misses some; the assay was immunoSEQ multiplex PCR. The sample lists approximately 450,000 clones; 80% to 95% were seen once. Indicated treatment: around 19 received Ad26.COV2.S at low or high dose, single or two shots; roughly five received placebo; per-sample allocation not given. The study sampled participants on day 63 after the first vaccine or placebo injection. This adult donor, from Boston, was 18-55 years old. Expressing Wuhan-strain SARS-CoV-2 spike, an Ad26 vector served as the vaccine. CDR1 and CDR2 from the germline V gene are SEHNR and FQNEAQ (reference sequence). This CDR3 has 16 amino acids. Between the trimmed V and J ends, which lost 5 bases and 0 bases, there was a span of 15 bases.

The clonotype comes from a person aged 18-60 years who received the Ad26.COV2.S COVID-19 vaccine or a placebo. The sample was peripheral blood, taken in a trial of Ad26.COV2.S vaccine versus placebo. J is TRBJ2-3 and V is TRBV7-9; maybe TRBD2 (5 bases). The CDR3 region has the DNA TGTGCCAGCAGCGACTTCGGGAAAACTAGCACAGATACGCAGTATTTT. Its translation: CASSDFGKTSTDTQYF.